A single sample gave rise to the 24 T cell receptor beta chains below, sequenced in a study of OX40 agonist ivuxolimab in advanced cancers. Clones were read by immunoSEQ multiplex PCR, and TCRdb kept only the in-frame ones, dropping some. The table has about 61,000 clones, over 80% seen once. The material sequenced was CD4+ or CD8+ T cells sorted from blood, taken in a trial of the OX40 agonist ivuxolimab. These receptor sequences come from an adult with an advanced solid tumor such as melanoma, head and neck, liver or kidney cancer.

V gene TRBV9 combines with J gene TRBJ2-2, with D uncertain. The CDR3 sequence is 16 residues long. Trimming left V 4 bases short and J 0 bases short, with 13 bases between. The germline CDR1 and CDR2 sequences are SGDLS and YYNGEE. The CDR3 DNA follows: TGTGCCAGCAGCCTTCTTAGGACCTCGAACACCGGGGAGCTGTTTTTT. Protein sequence: CASSLLRTSNTGELFF.

This chain joins TRBV27 and TRBJ2-3; D could derive from TRBD1 or TRBD2 (5 bases each). The CDR3 loop spans 16 amino acids. The germline CDR1 and CDR2 sequences are MNHEY and SMNVEV (reference sequence). V dropped 5 bases and J dropped 1 base, with 16 bases sitting between them. The CDR3: CASSHQGSLGTDTQYF. The CDR3 nucleotides read TGTGCCAGCAGTCACCAGGGTTCACTAGGCACAGATACGCAGTATTTT.

The J gene is TRBJ1-1, the V gene TRBV27, with 9 bases aligning to TRBD1. This CDR3 is built from 14 residues. CDR1 and CDR2 from the germline V gene are MNHEY and SMNVEV (reference sequence). The J segment lost 4 bases and the V segment lost 4 bases, leaving 4 bases of the junction unmatched. Here the CDR3 reads CASSWADRGTEAFF. In DNA, the CDR3 is TGTGCCAGCAGTTGGGCGGACAGGGGCACTGAAGCTTTCTTT.

This clone was recorded a few times. J is TRBJ1-6 and V is TRBV30; D is unresolved. The CDR3 has 12 residues. CDR1 and CDR2 (germline): GTSNPN, SVGIG (reference sequence). Trimming removed 0 bases at V and 14 bases at J, with 11 bases between. The CDR3 here is CAWSVRGTTLHF. In nucleotides, the CDR3 is TGTGCCTGGAGTGTACGGGGTACAACCCTCCACTTT.

The chain combines TRBV2 with TRBJ1-2; 10 positions match TRBD1. Trimming at V came to 7 bases and at J to 8 bases, leaving 10 bases not matched to a gene. The CDR3 totals 14 residues. Germline CDR1 and CDR2: SNHLY and FYNNEI. The CDR3, as DNA: TGTGCCAGCAACCTTGGGACAGGGGCAGGGGGCTACACCTTC. As protein: CASNLGTGAGGYTF.

A few counts support this clone. This sequence joins TRBV7-8 and TRBJ1-5; D unresolved. The CDR3 runs 13 residues. Trimming left V 2 bases short and J 4 bases short, with 6 bases between. Germline values: CDR1 SGHVS, CDR2 FQNEAQ. The DNA of the CDR3 is TGTGCCAGCAGCTTATCACGAAATCAGCCCCAGCATTTT. Translated: CASSLSRNQPQHF.

The chain links TRBV11-3 to TRBJ1-2, with D possibly matching TRBD1 (5 bases). This CDR3 has 12 residues. Germline V gene lookup returns CDR1 SGHNT and CDR2 YENEEA. Trimming shortened V by 5 bases and J by 12 bases, and 16 bases separated the two germline ends. CDR3 loop: CASSLSSGVNTF. CDR3 DNA sequence: TGTGCCAGCAGCCTCAGCTCGGGGGTTAACACCTTC. The full variable domain, its missing parts supplied by reference TRBV11-3 and TRBJ1-2, is EAGVVQSPRYKIIEKKQPVAFWCNPISGHNTLYWYLQNLGQGPELLIRYENEEAVDDSQLPKDRFSAERLKGVDSTLKIQPAELGDSAVYLCASSLSSGVNTFGSGTRLTVV.

The genes are TRBV7-2 and TRBJ2-2; D unclear. The CDR3 totals 15 residues. V lost 1 base and J lost 3, with 9 bases in between. The V gene's germline CDR1 is SGHTA and CDR2 FQGNSA. DNA for the CDR3: TGTGCCAGCAGCTTAGTGTCGGCGGACACCGGGGAGCTGTTTTTT. This gives the protein CASSLVSADTGELFF.

This clone occurred a few times. The V and J genes are TRBV9 and TRBJ1-1; tentative D call: TRBD1 (5 bases). The CDR3 totals 14 residues. Germline V gene lookup returns CDR1 SGDLS and CDR2 YYNGEE. V shed 0 bases and J shed 1 base, with 7 bases lying between them. In DNA, the CDR3 is TGTGCCAGCAGCGTAGGAGGGGAGAACACTGAAGCTTTCTTT. It is translated as CASSVGGENTEAFF.

CDR3 region: CATSRDGGRKTQYF. DNA for the CDR3: TGTGCCACCAGCAGAGATGGGGGGAGAAAGACCCAGTACTTC. The V gene is TRBV15, the J gene TRBJ2-5, with D tentatively TRBD2 (6 bases). The V gene's germline CDR1 is LNHNV and CDR2 YYDKDF (reference sequence). CDR3 length: 14 amino acids. V was pared by 0 bases and J by 6 bases, with 11 bases between.

This clone was observed a few times. This chain connects TRBV4-3 to TRBJ1-2; D remains ambiguous. Germline V gene sequence: CDR1 LGHNA, CDR2 YSLEER. The CDR3 is 13 amino acids. With 4 bases removed from V and 2 bases from J, the gap between germline ends came to 8 bases. The CDR3 nucleotides read TGCGCCAGCAGCCTAACTGGGAACTATGGCTACACCTTC. It yields the protein CASSLTGNYGYTF.

The V call is TRBV11-2, the J call TRBJ2-3; TRBD1 matches at 7 bases. The V gene end was trimmed by 5 bases and the J gene end by 0 bases; junction bases not matched to a gene: 5. The germline CDR1 and CDR2 sequences are SGHAT and FQNNGV. The length of the CDR3 is 15 residues. CDR3 sequence (DNA): TGTGCCAGCAGCCCCCGACAGGGAAGCACAGATACGCAGTATTTT. Translating it yields CASSPRQGSTDTQYF.

This chain connects TRBV5-4 to TRBJ2-3; 7 bases are shared with TRBD2. V shed 5 bases and J 3 bases; nucleotides not matched to a gene: 9. The germline gives CDR1 SGHNT, CDR2 YYREEE (reference sequence). The CDR3 consists of 15 residues. CDR3 protein: CASSPTWEGTDTQYF. The CDR3 DNA follows: TGTGCCAGCAGTCCGACCTGGGAGGGGACAGATACGCAGTATTTT. Based on the CDR3 plus reference TRBV5-4 and TRBJ2-3, the full variable domain is ETGVTQSPTHLIKTRGQQVTLRCSSQSGHNTVSWYQQALGQGPQFIFQYYREEENGRGNFPPRFSGLQFPNYSSELNVNALELDDSALYLCASSPTWEGTDTQYFGPGTRLTVL.

The chain joins TRBV9 to TRBJ2-7, with 7 bases lining up with TRBD1. The germline V gene has CDR1 SGDLS and CDR2 YYNGEE. The CDR3 runs to 15 residues. V was clipped by 0 bases and J by 3 bases; unmatched bases: 6. The CDR3 nucleotides read TGTGCCAGCAGCGTAGGATGGGGACAGAGCTACGAGCAGTACTTC. It translates to CASSVGWGQSYEQYF.

The gene calls are TRBV6-5 and TRBJ1-2, with TRBD1 as a possible D gene (6 bases). This CDR3 is 14 amino acids long. V lost 2 bases, J lost 4 bases, and 11 bases lay in between. Germline V gene sequence: CDR1 MNHEY, CDR2 SVGAGI. The CDR3 spells CASSYQQGPYGYTF. CDR3 in DNA: TGTGCCAGCAGTTACCAACAGGGTCCCTATGGCTACACCTTC.

Here the CDR3 reads CASSPGQVRETQYF. The CDR3 nucleotides read TGTGCCAGCTCACCGGGACAGGTTCGAGAGACCCAGTACTTC. The V gene is TRBV18, the J gene TRBJ2-5; 8 nucleotides match TRBD1. Trimming at V came to 3 bases and at J to 4 bases, leaving 4 bases not matched to a gene. This CDR3 contains 14 residues. The V gene's germline CDR1 is KGHSH and CDR2 LQKENI.

This clone was counted only a few times. The rearrangement joins TRBV2 to TRBJ1-3; 7 nucleotides match TRBD1. Germline V gene data show CDR1 as SNHLY and CDR2 as FYNNEI. With V trimmed by 5 bases and J by 1 base, 2 bases remained unmatched. This CDR3 spans 14 amino acids. CDR3 bases: TGTGCCAGCAGTTTGGACAGGTCTGGAAACACCATATATTTT. As protein: CASSLDRSGNTIYF.

This clone was counted a few times. V and J are TRBV7-2 and TRBJ2-1, with TRBD1 matching over 8 bases. The J segment lost 9 bases and the V segment lost 5 bases, leaving 9 bases of the junction unmatched. This CDR3 is built from 14 residues. The germline CDR1 and CDR2 sequences are SGHTA and FQGNSA. This chain's CDR3 is CASSAGQGSGEQFF. The CDR3, as DNA: TGTGCCAGCAGCGCCGGACAGGGTTCGGGTGAGCAGTTCTTC.

The chain recombines TRBV7-8 with TRBJ1-4; D might be TRBD1 (6 bases). The V and J ends lost 5 bases and 3 bases respectively, with 10 bases between them. The CDR3 sequence is 14 residues long. CDR1 SGHVS and CDR2 FQNEAQ come from the germline V gene. CDR3 sequence (DNA): TGTGCCAGCAGCCTCGGGGGCTCTAATGAAAAACTGTTTTTT. Protein: CASSLGGSNEKLFF.

The rearrangement links TRBV7-2 to TRBJ1-5, with D unclear. CDR1 is SGHTA and CDR2 is FQGNSA in the germline V gene. CDR3 length equals 12 residues. V was cut by 5 bases and J by 7 bases, with 9 bases left in between. CDR3 coding DNA: TGTGCCAGCAGCCGACTTGGACAGCCCCAGCATTTT. Translating it yields CASSRLGQPQHF. Supplemented by reference TRBV7-2 and TRBJ1-5, the full variable domain reads GAGVSQSPSNKVTEKGKDVELRCDPISGHTALYWYRQSLGQGLEFLIYFQGNSAPDKSGLPSDRFSAERTGGSVSTLTIQRTQQEDSAVYLCASSRLGQPQHFGDGTRLSIL.

This chain uses TRBV7-2 with TRBJ2-7; weak D call: TRBD2 (6 bases). The germline CDR1 and CDR2 sequences are SGHTA and FQGNSA. Between the trimmed V and J ends, which lost 2 bases and 2 bases, there was a span of 10 bases. The CDR3 has 14 amino acids. The CDR3 DNA reads TGTGCCAGCAGCTTATCGCGGGGCACCTACGAGCAGTACTTC. Its protein is CASSLSRGTYEQYF.

The chain combines TRBV5-1 with TRBJ1-1, with D possibly TRBD1 on 6 matching bases. The V end was cut by 4 bases, the J end by 1 base, with 11 bases between. The germline CDR1 and CDR2 sequences are SGHRS and YFSETQ. The CDR3 spans 14 residues. CDR3 nucleotide sequence: TGCGCCAGCAGCATGGGGGCCGCGAACACTGAAGCTTTCTTT. This encodes CASSMGAANTEAFF.

The chain is built from TRBV9 and TRBJ2-3; 7 nucleotides line up with TRBD2. With V trimmed by 4 bases and J by 2 bases, 10 bases remained unmatched. The CDR3 contains 16 residues. Germline CDR1 reads SGDLS; CDR2 reads YYNGEE. Here the CDR3 DNA reads TGTGCCAGCAGCCCCGGGGAGGGTCTACACACAGATACGCAGTATTTT. Protein product: CASSPGEGLHTDTQYF.

This clone was observed a handful of times. The chain uses TRBV27 and TRBJ2-1, with D uncertain. V was pared by 3 bases and J by 5 bases, with 14 bases between. Germline V gives CDR1 MNHEY, CDR2 SMNVEV (reference sequence). CDR3 size: 15 residues. The CDR3 bases are TGTGCCAGCAGTTTCTCGAGGAATGTCCACAATGAGCAGTTCTTC. Protein: CASSFSRNVHNEQFF.